The clone carrying this T cell receptor (beta chain) was seen just once. The target antigen is unknown. The data belong to a study of T cell responses to AZD1222 COVID-19 vaccine. Across the whole study: The analysis combined second doses at about 4 or about 12 weeks. Notes on the study in general: The donors showed a predominance of white British ancestry and of females, with possible underestimation of clonal diversity. Repertoires were obtained solely post-peak T cell response. Seropositivity was recorded at baseline in only 6 or 7 AZD1222 recipients.

The data were produced by immunoSEQ multiplex PCR, yet TCRdb's version contains in-frame clones alone and is incomplete. The sample has approximately 79,000 clones; approximately 91% are singletons. The sample in question was peripheral blood, obtained on day 0 of AZD1222 vaccination. The clonotype originates from an adult in good health.

CDR3 nucleotide sequence: TGTGCCAGCAGCTTTATCAGACCCAATGAGCAGTTCTTC. It encodes CASSFIRPNEQFF. The chain recombines TRBV7-9 with TRBJ2-1; D ambiguous. V was trimmed by 3 bases and J by 6 bases, leaving 9 bases between them. Germline values: CDR1 SEHNR, CDR2 FQNEAQ (reference sequence). The CDR3 totals 13 residues.